These 29 T cell receptor beta chains share one sample of origin, sequenced in a study of radiation and T cells in renal cell carcinoma. The treatment denotes: treatment-naive control, cytoreductive nephrectomy. Profiled with immunoSEQ multiplex PCR; TCRdb holds only in-frame clones, not every one. The table lists some 16,000 clones, 50% to 60% of them singletons, with approximately 10% in the top ten. The starting material was tumor tissue, obtained from a patient whose treatment was nephrectomy without radiotherapy. These TCRs come from a man aged 50 to 60 with renal cell carcinoma.

J is TRBJ1-2 and V is TRBV18; D is ambiguous. Looked up from germline, CDR1 is KGHSH and CDR2 is LQKENI. The length of the CDR3 is 11 residues. V shed 2 bases and J shed 9 bases, with 7 bases lying between them. The CDR3 nucleotides read TGTGCCAGCTCACCAGACGATAGCTACACCTTC. Protein sequence: CASSPDDSYTF.

The chain is built from TRBV5-6 and TRBJ2-6; D call uncertain. V lost 2 bases to trimming and J lost 0 bases, with 3 bases between them. There are 14 residues in the CDR3. Germline-derived CDR1 and CDR2 are SGHDT and YYEEEE. The CDR3 nucleotides are TGTGCCAGCAGCTTCCTCTCTGGGGCCAACGTCCTGACTTTC. Translation: CASSFLSGANVLTF.

The V gene is TRBV9, the J gene TRBJ1-2, with 7 positions matching TRBD1. Germline V gene sequence: CDR1 SGDLS, CDR2 YYNGEE. The CDR3 is 15 amino acids. Trimming took 3 bases from V and 2 from J; bases not matched to a gene: 7. CDR3 coding DNA: TGTGCCAGCAGCGCAACCTTGGACAGGAACTATGGCTACACCTTC. Its protein is CASSATLDRNYGYTF.

The V call is TRBV5-4, the J call TRBJ1-2; 7 bases fit TRBD1. CDR1 SGHNT and CDR2 YYREEE come from the germline V gene (reference sequence). CDR3 size: 13 residues. Trimming at V came to 5 bases and at J to 4 bases, leaving 5 bases not matched to a gene. The CDR3 loop reads CASRTGTAYGYTF. The CDR3, as DNA: TGTGCCAGCAGGACCGGGACAGCCTATGGCTACACCTTC.

This rearrangement joins TRBV10-2 to TRBJ2-5, with 8 bases matching TRBD1. The CDR3 contains 14 residues. The germline CDR1 and CDR2 sequences are WSHSY and SAAADI. Germline trimming cut 3 bases from V and 5 bases from J; bases unmatched to any gene: 5. The DNA for the CDR3 is TGCGCCAGCAGTGACAGGGGGCTTCGGGAGACCCAGTACTTC. Encoded protein: CASSDRGLRETQYF.

The chain joins TRBV7-9 to TRBJ2-6, with no clear D. V lost 5 bases to trimming and J lost 3 bases, with 8 bases between them. The germline V gene encodes CDR1 SEHNR and CDR2 FQNEAQ (reference sequence). The CDR3 spans 14 residues. The CDR3 spells CASSPKVGANVLTF. The CDR3, as DNA: TGTGCCAGCAGCCCAAAGGTTGGGGCCAACGTCCTGACTTTC. Based on the CDR3 plus reference TRBV7-9 and TRBJ2-6, the full variable domain is DTGVSQNPRHKITKRGQNVTFRCDPISEHNRLYWYRQTLGQGPEFLTYFQNEAQLEKSRLLSDRFSAERPKGSFSTLEIQRTEQGDSAMYLCASSPKVGANVLTFGAGSRLTVL.

V is TRBV7-8 and J is TRBJ2-1, with 12 bases fitting TRBD2. The CDR3 is 15 amino acids. Per germline, CDR1 SGHVS and CDR2 FQNEAQ. With V trimmed by 3 bases and J by 7 bases, 4 bases remained unmatched. The CDR3 loop reads CASSFLAGGVNEQFF. In DNA form, the CDR3 reads TGTGCCAGCAGCTTCCTAGCGGGAGGGGTTAATGAGCAGTTCTTC.

This chain uses TRBV19 with TRBJ2-1, with D possibly matching TRBD1 (5 bases). V was cut by 3 bases and J by 0 bases, with 9 bases left in between. Germline CDR1 is LNHDA and CDR2 is SQIVND (reference sequence). The CDR3 contains 15 residues. The CDR3 spells CASSIQGSSYNEQFF. The CDR3 coding sequence is TGTGCCAGTAGTATTCAGGGTAGCTCCTACAATGAGCAGTTCTTC.

This clone has a handful of counts. The gene calls are TRBV13 and TRBJ1-1; 7 positions agree with TRBD1. CDR3 length: 15 residues. J lost 0 bases, V lost 5 bases, and 6 bases had no gene match. From germline, CDR1 is PRHDT and CDR2 FYEKMQ (reference sequence). CDR3 residues: CASSPEQGLNTEAFF. DNA of the CDR3: TGTGCCAGCAGCCCCGAACAGGGGTTGAACACTGAAGCTTTCTTT.

The chain couples TRBV12-5 to TRBJ2-3; D is ambiguous. Germline V gives CDR1 LGHNT, CDR2 FRNRAP. V lost 0 bases and J 4 bases, leaving 14 bases between the germline ends. The CDR3 has 16 amino acids. Here the CDR3 reads CASGLVSRLGADTQYF. CDR3 coding DNA: TGTGCTAGTGGTTTGGTTTCCCGCCTGGGTGCAGATACGCAGTATTTT.

The rearrangement links TRBV10-3 to TRBJ2-7; 8 nucleotides align to TRBD2. The germline CDR1 and CDR2 sequences are ENHRY and SYGVKD. The CDR3 extends over 14 amino acids. The junction had 11 bases not matched to a gene; V was cut back by 6 bases and J by 7 bases. CDR3 coding DNA: TGTGCCATCAGGGACGCGGGGGGCGCATATGAGCAGTACTTC. Its protein product is CAIRDAGGAYEQYF.

This chain connects TRBV5-1 to TRBJ2-7; 7 bases map to TRBD2. The CDR3 is 15 amino acids. Trimming cost V 4 bases and J 2 bases; bases outside gene matches: 9. Germline V gives CDR1 SGHRS, CDR2 YFSETQ. The CDR3 DNA is TGCGCCAGCAGCCCGCTAGCGGACCTTGCCTACGAGCAGTACTTC. It translates to CASSPLADLAYEQYF.

The rearrangement joins TRBV4-1 to TRBJ1-1; 7 bases align to TRBD1. The CDR3 runs to 14 residues. Germline trimming cut 2 bases from V and 8 bases from J; bases unmatched to any gene: 8. The germline V gene has CDR1 MGHRA and CDR2 YSYEKL. The CDR3 nucleotides are TGCGCCAGCAGCCAACCCCGACAGGGAATAGAAGCTTTCTTT. The encoded protein is CASSQPRQGIEAFF.

The chain links TRBV7-9 to TRBJ2-6, with 8 bases that match TRBD2. This CDR3 spans 17 amino acids. V dropped 5 bases and J dropped 3; count of bases not matched to a gene: 9. The germline V gene has CDR1 SEHNR and CDR2 FQNEAQ (reference sequence). Here the CDR3 reads CASSPWSGGDGANVLTF. CDR3 DNA sequence: TGTGCCAGCAGCCCATGGAGCGGGGGTGATGGGGCCAACGTCCTGACTTTC.

The genes are TRBV30 and TRBJ1-6, with 9 bases fitting TRBD1. The CDR3 has 14 amino acids. The V segment lost 0 bases and the J segment 7 bases; nucleotides outside the gene matches: 1. Germline V gene data show CDR1 as GTSNPN and CDR2 as SVGIG (reference sequence). The CDR3 loop reads CAWSVTGGNSPLHF. CDR3 bases: TGTGCCTGGAGTGTGACAGGGGGAAATTCACCCCTCCACTTT.

The count of this clone is one. The chain employs TRBV9 and TRBJ2-1, with a tentative D call TRBD2 (6 bases). CDR1 and CDR2 (germline): SGDLS, YYNGEE. The CDR3 runs to 13 residues. V was clipped by 3 bases and J by 2 bases, with 6 bases between them. DNA for the CDR3: TGTGCCAGCAGCGGGGGGGCCTACAATGAGCAGTTCTTC. This codes for CASSGGAYNEQFF.

This clone has a handful of counts. J is TRBJ2-1 and V is TRBV10-2, with a possible D match to TRBD1 (5 bases). Germline V gene sequence: CDR1 WSHSY, CDR2 SAAADI. The CDR3 is made up of 14 amino acids. V dropped 4 bases and J dropped 3 bases, with 10 bases sitting between them. The CDR3 protein is CASSVAGFYNEQFF. The DNA of the CDR3 is TGCGCCAGCAGTGTGGCAGGGTTCTACAATGAGCAGTTCTTC.

This clone was seen once. The gene calls are TRBV6-6 and TRBJ2-2; D gene unclear. Germline V gives CDR1 MNHNY, CDR2 SVGAGI (reference sequence). CDR3 length: 11 amino acids. Trimming cost V 6 bases and J 8 bases, with 7 bases left between them. Written as DNA, the CDR3 is TGTGCCAGCAGCCCCTGGGGGGAGCTGTTTTTT. It encodes CASSPWGELFF.

This clone counts as medium-sized. The chain carries TRBV11-2 and TRBJ2-5; 7 positions agree with TRBD1. Germline CDR1 and CDR2: SGHAT and FQNNGV. The CDR3 runs 14 residues. Unmatched junction bases numbered 8, after V lost 5 bases and J lost 5 bases. This CDR3 reads CASSTGQETETQYF. CDR3 DNA sequence: TGTGCCAGCAGCACCGGACAGGAAACGGAGACCCAGTACTTC.

This clone has just a few counts. The V and J genes are TRBV9 and TRBJ2-2; D remains unclear. The germline V and J ends were trimmed by 2 bases and 6 bases, with 5 bases remaining between them. The germline V gene has CDR1 SGDLS and CDR2 YYNGEE. This CDR3 is built from 12 residues. CDR3: CASSVVPGELFF. The CDR3 DNA sequence: TGTGCCAGCAGCGTCGTCCCCGGGGAGCTGTTTTTT.

The gene calls are TRBV5-1 and TRBJ2-5; perhaps TRBD2 as D (6 bases). The CDR3 loop spans 16 amino acids. Trimming shortened V by 4 bases and J by 1 base, and 17 bases separated the two germline ends. From germline, CDR1 is SGHRS and CDR2 YFSETQ. CDR3 coding DNA: TGCGCCAGCAGCCCGAGAAGCGGGTCGGTCCAAGAGACCCAGTACTTC. Its protein product is CASSPRSGSVQETQYF.

V and J are TRBV15 and TRBJ2-2; tentatively, D is TRBD2 (5 bases). CDR3 size: 18 residues. V shed 0 bases and J shed 0 bases, with 14 bases lying between them. Per germline, CDR1 LNHNV and CDR2 YYDKDF (reference sequence). CDR3: CATSRDLFSGSNTGELFF. The CDR3 DNA follows: TGTGCCACCAGCAGAGATTTGTTCTCGGGGTCGAACACCGGGGAGCTGTTTTTT.

The chain couples TRBV19 to TRBJ1-3; TRBD1 matches at 8 bases. V shed 8 bases, J shed 0 bases, and the junction held 6 bases outside the gene matches. Germline V gene sequence: CDR1 LNHDA, CDR2 SQIVND (reference sequence). The CDR3 covers 15 residues. The CDR3: CASRRTGTSGNTIYF. The CDR3 coding sequence is TGTGCCAGTCGAAGGACAGGGACCTCTGGAAACACCATATATTTT.

The chain is built from TRBV29-1 and TRBJ2-1, with 7 bases aligning to TRBD2. V dropped 6 bases and J dropped 3; count of bases not matched to a gene: 8. This CDR3 has 14 residues. The germline V gene encodes CDR1 SQVTM and CDR2 ANQGSEA. The CDR3 sequence: CSVDVRGGYNEQFF. CDR3 sequence (DNA): TGCAGCGTAGACGTCCGCGGGGGCTACAATGAGCAGTTCTTC.

The chain joins TRBV20-1 to TRBJ1-2; D ambiguous. The CDR3 length is 11 residues. Germline V CDR1 and CDR2: DFQATT, SNEGSKA (reference sequence). With 6 bases removed from V and 5 bases from J, the gap between germline ends came to 10 bases. The DNA of the CDR3 is TGCAGTGCGTCGGGGAATTATGGCTACACCTTC. Protein product: CSASGNYGYTF.

In its sample, this clone was seen once. The chain uses TRBV9 and TRBJ1-2; perhaps TRBD1 as D (6 bases). This CDR3 has 14 residues. CDR1 and CDR2 from the germline V gene are SGDLS and YYNGEE. V lost 0 bases to trimming and J lost 7 bases, with 13 bases between them. The CDR3 bases are TGTGCCAGCAGCGTAGAGGGGGGGCGCGGTGGCTACACCTTC. Its translation is CASSVEGGRGGYTF.

The table lists this clone with a few counts. This sample includes further DNA sequences coding for the same CDR3. The chain links TRBV7-9 to TRBJ2-7; D may be TRBD2 (5 bases). Between the trimmed V and J ends, which lost 4 bases and 2 bases, there was a span of 9 bases. Germline V gene sequence: CDR1 SEHNR, CDR2 FQNEAQ (reference sequence). The length of the CDR3 is 13 residues. CDR3 DNA: TGTGCCAGCAGCTCGGACTCAACCTACGAGCAGTACTTC. This codes for CASSSDSTYEQYF.

The chain uses TRBV9 and TRBJ2-3, with D tentatively TRBD2 (6 bases). The CDR3 sequence is 15 residues long. Trimming left V 0 bases short and J 2 bases short, with 10 bases between. In germline, CDR1 is SGDLS, CDR2 YYNGEE. The CDR3 bases are TGTGCCAGCAGCGTAGGTCTAGCGAACACAGATACGCAGTATTTT. Translation: CASSVGLANTDTQYF.

The chain has TRBV7-9 and TRBJ2-5; D is ambiguous. The V gene lost 3 bases and the J gene lost 2 bases, with 7 bases spanning the gap. CDR1 and CDR2 (germline): SEHNR, FQNEAQ (reference sequence). The CDR3 runs to 13 residues. CDR3 sequence: CASSFEWQETQYF. As DNA, the CDR3 is TGTGCCAGCAGCTTTGAATGGCAAGAGACCCAGTACTTC. Full variable domain (remainder filled in from reference TRBV7-9 and TRBJ2-5): DTGVSQNPRHKITKRGQNVTFRCDPISEHNRLYWYRQTLGQGPEFLTYFQNEAQLEKSRLLSDRFSAERPKGSFSTLEIQRTEQGDSAMYLCASSFEWQETQYFGPGTRLLVL.